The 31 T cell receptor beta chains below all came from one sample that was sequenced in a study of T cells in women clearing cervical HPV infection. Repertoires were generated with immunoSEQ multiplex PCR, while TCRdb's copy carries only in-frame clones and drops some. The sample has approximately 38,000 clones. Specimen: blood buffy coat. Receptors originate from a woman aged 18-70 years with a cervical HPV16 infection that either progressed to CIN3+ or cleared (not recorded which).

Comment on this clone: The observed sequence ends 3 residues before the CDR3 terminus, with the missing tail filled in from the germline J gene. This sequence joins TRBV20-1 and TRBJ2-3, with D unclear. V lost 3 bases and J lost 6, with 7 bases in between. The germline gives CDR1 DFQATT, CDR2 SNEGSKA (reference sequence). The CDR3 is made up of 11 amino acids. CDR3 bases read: TGCAGTGCTAGCCCACAGGATACG. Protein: CSASPQDT. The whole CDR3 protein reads CSASPQDTQYF.

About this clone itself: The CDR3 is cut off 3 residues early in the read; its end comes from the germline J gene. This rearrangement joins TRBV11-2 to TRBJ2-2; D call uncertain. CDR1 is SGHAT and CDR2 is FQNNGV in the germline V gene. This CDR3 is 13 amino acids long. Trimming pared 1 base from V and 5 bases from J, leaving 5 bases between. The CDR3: CASSLGQTGELFF. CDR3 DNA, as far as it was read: TGTGCCAGCAGCTTAGGGCAGACCGGGGAG. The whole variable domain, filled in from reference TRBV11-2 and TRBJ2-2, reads EAGVAQSPRYKIIEKRQSVAFWCNPISGHATLYWYQQILGQGPKLLIQFQNNGVVDDSQLPKDRFSAERLKGVDSTLKIQPAKLEDSAVYLCASSLGQTGELFFGEGSRLTVL.

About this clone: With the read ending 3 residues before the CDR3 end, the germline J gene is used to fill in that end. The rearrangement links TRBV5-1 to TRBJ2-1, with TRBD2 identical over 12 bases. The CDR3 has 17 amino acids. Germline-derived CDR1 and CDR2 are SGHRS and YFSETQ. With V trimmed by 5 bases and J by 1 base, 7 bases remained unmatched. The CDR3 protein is CASSTSGGQKSYNEQFF. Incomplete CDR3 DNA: TGCGCCAGCAGTACTAGCGGGGGGCAAAAGTCCTACAATGAG.

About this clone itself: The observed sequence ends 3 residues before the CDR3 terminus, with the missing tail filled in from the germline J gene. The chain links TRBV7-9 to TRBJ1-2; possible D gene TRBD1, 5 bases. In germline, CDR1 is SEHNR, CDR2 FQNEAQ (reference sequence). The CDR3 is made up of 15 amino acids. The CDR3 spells CASSAGLVLTDTYTF. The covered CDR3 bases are TGTGCCAGCAGTGCCGGACTAGTGTTGACAGATACC.

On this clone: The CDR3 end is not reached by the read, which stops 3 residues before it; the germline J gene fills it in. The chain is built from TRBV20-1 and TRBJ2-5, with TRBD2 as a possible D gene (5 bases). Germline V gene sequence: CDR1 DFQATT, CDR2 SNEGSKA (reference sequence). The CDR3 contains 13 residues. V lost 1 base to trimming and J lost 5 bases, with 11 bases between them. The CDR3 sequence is CSARVGLAETQYF. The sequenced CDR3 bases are TGCAGTGCTAGAGTCGGGCTAGCTGAGACC.

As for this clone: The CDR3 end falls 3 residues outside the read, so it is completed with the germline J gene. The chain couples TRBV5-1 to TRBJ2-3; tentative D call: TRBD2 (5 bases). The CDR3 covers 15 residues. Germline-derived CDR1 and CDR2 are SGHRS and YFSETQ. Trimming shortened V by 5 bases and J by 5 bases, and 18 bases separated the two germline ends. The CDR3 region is CASRGGLPGIDTQYF. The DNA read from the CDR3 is TGCGCCAGCAGAGGTGGACTTCCCGGCATAGATACG.

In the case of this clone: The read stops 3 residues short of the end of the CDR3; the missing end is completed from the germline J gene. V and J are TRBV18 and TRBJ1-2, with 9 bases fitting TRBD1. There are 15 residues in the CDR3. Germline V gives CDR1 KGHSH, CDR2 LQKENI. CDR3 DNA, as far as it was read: TGTGCCAGCTCACCTATGGACAGGGGAGGTCGGGGC. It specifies CASSPMDRGGRG. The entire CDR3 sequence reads CASSPMDRGGRGYTF.

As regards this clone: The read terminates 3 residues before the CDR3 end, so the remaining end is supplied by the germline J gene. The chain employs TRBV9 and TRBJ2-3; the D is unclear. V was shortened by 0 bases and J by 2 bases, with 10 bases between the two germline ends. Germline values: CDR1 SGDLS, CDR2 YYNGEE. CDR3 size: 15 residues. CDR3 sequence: CASSVGNSFTDTQYF. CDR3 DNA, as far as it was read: TGTGCCAGCAGCGTAGGTAATAGTTTCACAGATACG.

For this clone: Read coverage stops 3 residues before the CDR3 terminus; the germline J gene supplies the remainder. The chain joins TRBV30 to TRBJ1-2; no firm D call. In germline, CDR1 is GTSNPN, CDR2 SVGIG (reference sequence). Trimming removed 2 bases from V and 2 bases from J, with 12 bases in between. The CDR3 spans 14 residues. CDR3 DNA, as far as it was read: TGTGCCTGGAGTCCACGGGGAGTAAACTATGGC. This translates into CAWSPRGVNYG. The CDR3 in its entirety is CAWSPRGVNYGYTF.

The DNA read from the CDR3 is TGTGCCAGCTCAAAAATATCGGGACAGGGAACAGATCCC. Its protein product is CASSKISGQGTDP. The full CDR3 protein is CASSKISGQGTDPQHF. The chain combines TRBV18 with TRBJ1-5; 9 nucleotides line up with TRBD1. The read terminates 3 residues before the CDR3 end, so the remaining end is supplied by the germline J gene. Germline V CDR1 and CDR2: KGHSH, LQKENI. The CDR3 is made up of 16 amino acids.

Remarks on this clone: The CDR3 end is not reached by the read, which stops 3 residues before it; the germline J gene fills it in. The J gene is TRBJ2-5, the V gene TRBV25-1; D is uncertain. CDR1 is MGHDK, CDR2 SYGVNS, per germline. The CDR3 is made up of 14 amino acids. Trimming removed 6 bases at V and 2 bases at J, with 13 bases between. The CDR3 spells CASSEIREQETQYF. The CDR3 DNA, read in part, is TGTGCCAGCAGCGAGATCAGAGAACAAGAGACC.

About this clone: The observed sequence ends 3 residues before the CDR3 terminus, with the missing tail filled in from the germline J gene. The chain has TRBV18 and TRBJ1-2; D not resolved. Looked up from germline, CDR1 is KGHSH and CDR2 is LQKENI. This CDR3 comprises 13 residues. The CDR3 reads CASSSDKAYDYTF. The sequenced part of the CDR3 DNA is TGTGCCAGCTCGTCAGACAAAGCCTACGAC.

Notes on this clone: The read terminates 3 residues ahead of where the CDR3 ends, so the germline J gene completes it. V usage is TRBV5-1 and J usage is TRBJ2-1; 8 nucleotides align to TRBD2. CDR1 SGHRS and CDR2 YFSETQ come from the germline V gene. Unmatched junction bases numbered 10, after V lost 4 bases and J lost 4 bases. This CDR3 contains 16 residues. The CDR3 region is CASSAEGLENYNEQFF. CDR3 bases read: TGCGCCAGCAGCGCCGAGGGACTAGAGAATTACAATGAG.

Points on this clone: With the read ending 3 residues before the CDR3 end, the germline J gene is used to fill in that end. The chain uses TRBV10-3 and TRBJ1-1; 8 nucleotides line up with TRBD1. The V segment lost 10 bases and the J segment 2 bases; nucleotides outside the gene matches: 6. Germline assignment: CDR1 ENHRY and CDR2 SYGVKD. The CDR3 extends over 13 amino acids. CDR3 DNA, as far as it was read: TGTGCCACGGTGGACAGGGCTAACACTGAA. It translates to CATVDRANTE. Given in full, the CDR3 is CATVDRANTEAFF.

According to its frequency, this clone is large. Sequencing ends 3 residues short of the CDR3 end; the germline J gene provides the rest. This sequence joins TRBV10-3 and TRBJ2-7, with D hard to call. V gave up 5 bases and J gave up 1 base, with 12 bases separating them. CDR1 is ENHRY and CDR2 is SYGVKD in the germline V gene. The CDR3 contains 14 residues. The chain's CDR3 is CAISPRVESYEQYF. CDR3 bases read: TGTGCCATCAGTCCGCGCGTTGAATCCTACGAG.

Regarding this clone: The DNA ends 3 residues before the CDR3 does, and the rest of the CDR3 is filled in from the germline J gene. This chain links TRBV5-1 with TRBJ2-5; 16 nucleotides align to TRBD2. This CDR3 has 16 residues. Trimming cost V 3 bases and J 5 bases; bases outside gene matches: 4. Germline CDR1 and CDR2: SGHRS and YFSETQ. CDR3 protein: CASSSGTSGGAETQYF. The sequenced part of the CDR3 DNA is TGCGCCAGCAGCTCCGGGACTAGCGGGGGGGCGGAGACC. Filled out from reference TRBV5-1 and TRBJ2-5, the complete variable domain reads KAGVTQTPRYLIKTRGQQVTLSCSPISGHRSVSWYQQTPGQGLQFLFEYFSETQRNKGNFPGRFSGRQFSNSRSEMNVSTLELGDSALYLCASSSGTSGGAETQYFGPGTRLLVL.

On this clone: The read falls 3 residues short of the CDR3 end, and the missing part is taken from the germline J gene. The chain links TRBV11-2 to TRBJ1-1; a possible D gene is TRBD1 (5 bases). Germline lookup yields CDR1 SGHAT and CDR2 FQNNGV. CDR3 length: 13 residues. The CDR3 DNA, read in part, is TGTGCCAGCAGCTTAGATGGGGCAGGGGAA. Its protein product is CASSLDGAGE. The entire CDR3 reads CASSLDGAGEAFF.

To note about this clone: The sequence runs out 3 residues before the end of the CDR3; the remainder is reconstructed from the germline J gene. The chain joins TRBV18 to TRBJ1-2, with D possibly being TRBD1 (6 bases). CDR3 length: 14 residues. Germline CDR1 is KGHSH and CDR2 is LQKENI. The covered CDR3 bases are TGTGCCAGCTCACCCGGGACAACCTCCTACGAC. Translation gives CASSPGTTSYD. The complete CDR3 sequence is CASSPGTTSYDYTF.

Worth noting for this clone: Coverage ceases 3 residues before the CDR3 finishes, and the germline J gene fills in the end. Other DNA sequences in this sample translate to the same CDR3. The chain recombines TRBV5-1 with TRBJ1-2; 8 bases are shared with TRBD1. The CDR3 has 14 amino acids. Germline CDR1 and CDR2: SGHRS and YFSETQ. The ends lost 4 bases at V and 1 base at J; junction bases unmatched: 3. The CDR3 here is CASSTGQGNYGYTF. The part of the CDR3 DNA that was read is TGCGCCAGCAGCACAGGACAGGGTAACTATGGC.

The DNA read from the CDR3 is TGTGCCAGCAGCTTAAGTTGGCAGGGAACTTCACCG. The encoded protein is CASSLSWQGTSP. The whole CDR3 sequence reads CASSLSWQGTSPLFF. The rearrangement joins TRBV7-2 to TRBJ2-2, with TRBD1 as a possible D gene (5 bases). The CDR3 end is not reached by the read, which stops 3 residues before it; the germline J gene fills it in. Per the germline V gene, CDR1 is SGHTA and CDR2 is FQGNSA. This CDR3 has 15 residues.

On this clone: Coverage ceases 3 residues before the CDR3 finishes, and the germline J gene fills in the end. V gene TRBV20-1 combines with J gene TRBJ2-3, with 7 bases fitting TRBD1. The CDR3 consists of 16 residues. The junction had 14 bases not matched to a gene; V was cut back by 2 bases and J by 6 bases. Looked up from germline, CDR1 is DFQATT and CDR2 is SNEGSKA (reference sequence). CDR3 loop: CSARPHIRGYPDTQYF. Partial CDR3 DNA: TGCAGTGCTAGACCCCACATCAGGGGGTATCCGGATACG.

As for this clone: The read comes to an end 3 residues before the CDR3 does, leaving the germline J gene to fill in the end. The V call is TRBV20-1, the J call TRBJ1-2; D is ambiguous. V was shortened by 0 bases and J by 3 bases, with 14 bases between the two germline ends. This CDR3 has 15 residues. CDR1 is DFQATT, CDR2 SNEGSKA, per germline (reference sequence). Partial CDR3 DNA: TGCAGTGCTAGAGATCCTGACTCTGACTACTATGGC. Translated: CSARDPDSDYYG. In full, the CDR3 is CSARDPDSDYYGYTF.

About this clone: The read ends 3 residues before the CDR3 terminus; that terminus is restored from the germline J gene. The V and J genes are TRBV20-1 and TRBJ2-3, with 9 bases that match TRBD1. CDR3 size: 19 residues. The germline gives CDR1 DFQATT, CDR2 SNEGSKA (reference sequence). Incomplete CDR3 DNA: TGCAGTGCTAGAGATTCGACAGGGGGTGCCAAAAATCACCAAGAGACG. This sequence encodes CSARDSTGGAKNHQET. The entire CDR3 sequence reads CSARDSTGGAKNHQETQYF.

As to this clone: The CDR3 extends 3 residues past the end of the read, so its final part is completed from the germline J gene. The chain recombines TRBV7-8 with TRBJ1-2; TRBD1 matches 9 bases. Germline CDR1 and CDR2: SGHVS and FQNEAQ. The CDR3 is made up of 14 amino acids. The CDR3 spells CASSLGRTGEGYTF. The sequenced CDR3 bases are TGTGCCAGCAGCTTAGGGAGGACAGGGGAGGGC.

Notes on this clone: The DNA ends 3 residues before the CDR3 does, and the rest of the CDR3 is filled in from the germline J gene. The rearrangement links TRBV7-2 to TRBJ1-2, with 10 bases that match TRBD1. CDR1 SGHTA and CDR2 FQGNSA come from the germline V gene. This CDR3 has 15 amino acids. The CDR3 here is CASSRPGQGTYDYTF. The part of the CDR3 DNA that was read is TGTGCCAGCAGTCGTCCGGGACAGGGGACCTACGAC.

The CDR3 DNA, read in part, is TGCGCCAGCAGTGAGTGGGGCAACACTGAA. It encodes CASSEWGNTE. The entire CDR3 protein is CASSEWGNTEAFF. The genes are TRBV10-2 and TRBJ1-1; TRBD1 might be the D (5 bases). The read finishes 3 residues shy of the CDR3 end, and the germline J gene is used to complete it. Trimming pared 1 base from V and 2 bases from J, leaving 5 bases between. Per the germline V gene, CDR1 is WSHSY and CDR2 is SAAADI. This CDR3 is built from 13 residues.

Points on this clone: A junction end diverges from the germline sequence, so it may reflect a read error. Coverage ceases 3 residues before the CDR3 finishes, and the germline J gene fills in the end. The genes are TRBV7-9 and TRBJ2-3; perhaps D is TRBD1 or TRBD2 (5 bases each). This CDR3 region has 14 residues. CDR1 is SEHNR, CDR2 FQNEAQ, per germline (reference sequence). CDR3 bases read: TGTTCCAGCAGTTATGATAGGTCCAGGGAGACG. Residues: CSSSYDRSRET. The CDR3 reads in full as CSSSYDRSRETQYF.

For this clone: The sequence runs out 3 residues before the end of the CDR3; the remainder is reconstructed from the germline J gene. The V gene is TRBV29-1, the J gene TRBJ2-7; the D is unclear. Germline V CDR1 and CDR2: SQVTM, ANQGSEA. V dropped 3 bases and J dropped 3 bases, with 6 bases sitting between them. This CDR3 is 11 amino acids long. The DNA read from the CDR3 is TGCAGCGTTGACCTAAACTACGAG. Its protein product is CSVDLNYE. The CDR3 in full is CSVDLNYEQYF.

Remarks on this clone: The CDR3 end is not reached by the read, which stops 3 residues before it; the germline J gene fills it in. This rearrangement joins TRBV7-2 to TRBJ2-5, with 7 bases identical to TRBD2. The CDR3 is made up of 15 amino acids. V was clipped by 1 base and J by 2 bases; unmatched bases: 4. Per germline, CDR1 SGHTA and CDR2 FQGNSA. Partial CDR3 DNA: TGTGCCAGCAGCTTAGGGCTAGCGGTTCAAGAGACC. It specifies CASSLGLAVQET. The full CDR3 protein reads CASSLGLAVQETQYF.

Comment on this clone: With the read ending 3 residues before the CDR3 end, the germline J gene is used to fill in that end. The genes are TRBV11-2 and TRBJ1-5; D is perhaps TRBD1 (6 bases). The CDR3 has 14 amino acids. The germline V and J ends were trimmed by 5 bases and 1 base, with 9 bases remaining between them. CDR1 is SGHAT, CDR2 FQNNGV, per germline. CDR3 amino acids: CASSITGSNQPQHF. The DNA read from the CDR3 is TGTGCCAGCAGCATCACAGGGAGCAATCAGCCC.

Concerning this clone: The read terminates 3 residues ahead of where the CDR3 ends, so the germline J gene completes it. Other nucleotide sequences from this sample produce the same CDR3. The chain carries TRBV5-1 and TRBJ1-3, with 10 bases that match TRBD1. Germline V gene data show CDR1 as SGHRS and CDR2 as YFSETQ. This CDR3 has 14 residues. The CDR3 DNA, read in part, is TGCGCCAGCAGACTCGGGACAGGGGCCCCCGTC. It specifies CASRLGTGAPV. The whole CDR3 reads CASRLGTGAPVIYF.